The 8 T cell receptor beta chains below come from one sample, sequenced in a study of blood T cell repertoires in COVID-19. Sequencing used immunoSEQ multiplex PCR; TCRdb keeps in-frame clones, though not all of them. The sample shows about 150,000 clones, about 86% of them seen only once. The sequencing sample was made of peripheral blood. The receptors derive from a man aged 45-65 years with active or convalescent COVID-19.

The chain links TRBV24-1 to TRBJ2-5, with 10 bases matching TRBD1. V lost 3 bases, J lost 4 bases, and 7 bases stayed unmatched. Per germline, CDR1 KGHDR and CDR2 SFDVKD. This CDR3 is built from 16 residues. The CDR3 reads CATSDATGGPGETQYF. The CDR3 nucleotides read TGTGCCACCAGTGATGCGACAGGGGGCCCGGGAGAGACCCAGTACTTC.

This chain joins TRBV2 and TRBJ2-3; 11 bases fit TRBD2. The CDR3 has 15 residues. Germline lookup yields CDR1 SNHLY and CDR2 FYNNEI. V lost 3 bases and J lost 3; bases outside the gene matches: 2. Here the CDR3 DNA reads TGTGCCAGCAGTGACACTAGCGGGGGAACAGATACGCAGTATTTT. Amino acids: CASSDTSGGTDTQYF.

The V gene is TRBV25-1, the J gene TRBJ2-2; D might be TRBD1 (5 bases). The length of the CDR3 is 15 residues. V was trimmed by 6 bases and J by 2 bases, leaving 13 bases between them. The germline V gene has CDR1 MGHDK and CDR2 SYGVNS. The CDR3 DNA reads TGTGCCAGCAGCCCTTGGACATTAAACACCGGGGAGCTGTTTTTT. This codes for CASSPWTLNTGELFF.

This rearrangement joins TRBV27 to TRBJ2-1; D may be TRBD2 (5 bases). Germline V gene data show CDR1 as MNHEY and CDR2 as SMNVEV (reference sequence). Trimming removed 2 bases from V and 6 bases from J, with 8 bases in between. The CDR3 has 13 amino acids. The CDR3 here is CASSLEGVNEQFF. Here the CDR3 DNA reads TGTGCCAGCAGTTTAGAGGGAGTCAATGAGCAGTTCTTC.

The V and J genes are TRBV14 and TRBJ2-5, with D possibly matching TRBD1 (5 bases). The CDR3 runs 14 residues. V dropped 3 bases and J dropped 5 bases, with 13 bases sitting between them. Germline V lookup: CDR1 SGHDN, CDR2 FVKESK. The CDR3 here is CASSQQGPLETQYF. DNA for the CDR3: TGTGCCAGCAGCCAGCAGGGTCCTCTGGAGACCCAGTACTTC.

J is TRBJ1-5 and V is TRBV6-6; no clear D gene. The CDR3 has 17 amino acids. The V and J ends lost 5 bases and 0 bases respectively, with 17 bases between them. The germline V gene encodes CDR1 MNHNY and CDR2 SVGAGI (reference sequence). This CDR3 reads CASSPRSNLHSNQPQHF. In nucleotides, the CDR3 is TGTGCCAGCAGTCCCCGGTCTAACCTCCATAGCAATCAGCCCCAGCATTTT.

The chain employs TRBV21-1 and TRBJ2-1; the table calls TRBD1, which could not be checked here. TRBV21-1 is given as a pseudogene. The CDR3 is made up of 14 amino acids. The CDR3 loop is CASSKVGQHNEQFF. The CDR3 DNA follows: TGTGCCAGCAGCAAAGTGGGACAGCACAATGAGCAGTTCTTC.

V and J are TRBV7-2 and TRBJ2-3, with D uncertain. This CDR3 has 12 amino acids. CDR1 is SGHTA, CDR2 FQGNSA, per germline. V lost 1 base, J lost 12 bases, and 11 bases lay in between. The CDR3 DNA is TGTGCCAGCAGCTTAGATTCCGGAGTACAGTATTTT. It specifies CASSLDSGVQYF.